Listed here is a single T cell receptor (beta chain). Antigen: not known. TCRdb called the reads again in MiXCR, with one record for every CDR3 protein. This sample has 740,000 or so distinct CDR3 sequences, with approximately 34% found just once. The sample comes from a study of T cell repertoires in cytomegalovirus infection. Study background: Through public TCR beta signatures, both CMV infection and matching HLA type were indicated.

The CDR3 length is 15 residues. Germline-derived CDR1 and CDR2 are MNHEY and SMNVEV (reference sequence). Deletions cut 7 bases from V and 4 bases from J, with 17 bases between. The study's findings and limits: Dominating the ex vivo response were TCR beta clonotypes that were CMV-specific and HLA-C-restricted. Adding up the frequency of public TCR beta families identified people who carried CMV plus the relevant HLA.

This clonotype originated in a human donor in good health (CMV status not recorded). Some clones in this sample may be carry-over from other donors' samples. Specimen: PBMCs. The chain uses TRBV27 and TRBJ1-5, with D perhaps matching TRBD1 (5 bases). CDR3 region: CASKVWGASNQPQHF. CDR3 nucleotides: TGTGCCAGCAAAGTCTGGGGCGCGAGTAATCAGCCCCAGCATTTT.